The clone carrying this T cell receptor beta chain was detected a few times. Its target is unknown. Primers used in a second PCR of about 7 to 12 cycles were a sample-barcoded 5' primer and a J-beta primer mix. TCRdb processed the 5' RACE reads anew with MiXCR; each CDR3 protein has one entry. This table holds about 1.5 million distinct CDR3 sequences, around 39% found once. CDR3 size: 15 residues. The V gene lost 5 bases and the J gene lost 0 bases, with 14 bases spanning the gap. In germline, CDR1 is MNHEY, CDR2 SVGAGI. This sample was taken from a study of blood T cells in healthy people across ages. Study background: Every two T cells gave about one barcoded beta molecule via template switching.

Study observations and caveats: Expanded clonotype changes were possibly confounded by unknown donor CMV status. Greater diversity and more naive CD4+ cells were seen in long-lived donors than in aged donors.

The chain employs TRBV6-5 and TRBJ2-7, with a possible D match to TRBD2 (5 bases). Sequences were obtained from blood. This receptor was identified in a woman aged 18-29 years in good health. Written as DNA, the CDR3 is TGTGCCAGCAGTCCTCGCGGGCCGAGCTCCTACGAGCAGTACTTC. As protein: CASSPRGPSSYEQYF.